These 7 T cell receptor beta chains originate from one sample sequenced in a study of identical twins. MiXCR was run by TCRdb on the 5' RACE reads, yielding one entry per CDR3 protein. The profile covers around 490,000 distinct CDR3 sequences, with about 13% appearing a single time and approximately 0.98% taken by the ten largest. These data are also associated with another study on yellow fever vaccine responses in identical twins.

Source material: CD4+ T cells sorted from blood. Receptors were obtained from a woman younger than 35 in good health.

The table lists this clonotype with many counts. This sequence joins TRBV5-6 and TRBJ2-3; 7 nucleotides match TRBD1. The CDR3 contains 14 residues. Germline loops: CDR1 SGHDT, CDR2 YYEEEE. J gave up 1 base and V 3 bases, and 2 bases lay outside the gene matches. The CDR3 loop reads CASSSGQGTDTQYF. The CDR3 coding sequence is TGTGCCAGCAGCTCTGGACAGGGCACAGATACGCAGTATTTT.

This clonotype was observed a handful of times. The chain recombines TRBV12-3 or TRBV12-4 with TRBJ1-3; D gene unclear. The CDR3 runs to 13 residues. V gave up 5 bases and J gave up 0 bases, with 5 bases separating them. The CDR3 bases are TGTGCCAGCAGTCCGCTCTCTGGAAACACCATATATTTT. This codes for CASSPLSGNTIYF.

The table lists this clonotype with many counts. The chain has TRBV9 and TRBJ2-3, with 8 bases that match TRBD2. The CDR3 runs to 16 residues. Germline CDR1 SGDLS, CDR2 YYNGEE. Trimming at V came to 0 bases and at J to 2 bases, leaving 5 bases not matched to a gene. The CDR3 DNA reads TGTGCCAGCAGCGTAGGTACTAGCGGACTCACAGATACGCAGTATTTT. As protein: CASSVGTSGLTDTQYF.

In this sample, this clonotype turned up a few times. CDR3 region: CSSRQGGTEAFF. Here the CDR3 DNA reads TGCAGTTCCCGCCAGGGGGGGACTGAAGCTTTCTTT. The rearrangement links TRBV29-1 to TRBJ1-1, with 7 nucleotides matching TRBD1. This CDR3 region has 12 residues. Germline-derived CDR1 and CDR2 are SQVTM and ANQGSEA.

This clonotype was seen only a few times. The V and J genes are TRBV7-9 and TRBJ2-1, with 11 bases aligning to TRBD2. The CDR3 covers 15 residues. V was pared by 4 bases and J by 8 bases, with 7 bases of the junction left unmatched. The germline CDR1 and CDR2 sequences are SEHNR and FQNEAQ (reference sequence). The CDR3 DNA sequence: TGTGCCAGCAGCTCACTAGCGGGGGCCGCTTATGAGCAGTTCTTC. It translates to CASSSLAGAAYEQFF.

The table lists this clonotype with a count of one. V and J are TRBV5-1 and TRBJ2-7; 16 positions agree with TRBD2. The germline V gene has CDR1 SGHRS and CDR2 YFSETQ. The trim removed 3 bases at V and 2 bases at J, leaving 2 bases unmatched. This CDR3 is built from 16 residues. CDR3 residues: CASSSGLAGGTYEQYF. The CDR3 DNA reads TGCGCCAGCAGCTCGGGACTAGCGGGGGGGACCTACGAGCAGTACTTC.

This clonotype was counted at least ten times. The chain joins TRBV7-9 to TRBJ2-1; D not certain. Trimming shortened V by 7 bases and J by 10 bases, and 17 bases separated the two germline ends. The CDR3 contains 13 residues. Per germline, CDR1 SEHNR and CDR2 FQNEAQ (reference sequence). The CDR3 region is CASTPDLRGEQFF. CDR3 bases: TGTGCCAGCACCCCGGACCTTCGAGGCGAGCAGTTCTTC. The full variable domain, completed using reference TRBV7-9 and TRBJ2-1, is DTGVSQNPRHKITKRGQNVTFRCDPISEHNRLYWYRQTLGQGPEFLTYFQNEAQLEKSRLLSDRFSAERPKGSFSTLEIQRTEQGDSAMYLCASTPDLRGEQFFGPGTRLTVL.